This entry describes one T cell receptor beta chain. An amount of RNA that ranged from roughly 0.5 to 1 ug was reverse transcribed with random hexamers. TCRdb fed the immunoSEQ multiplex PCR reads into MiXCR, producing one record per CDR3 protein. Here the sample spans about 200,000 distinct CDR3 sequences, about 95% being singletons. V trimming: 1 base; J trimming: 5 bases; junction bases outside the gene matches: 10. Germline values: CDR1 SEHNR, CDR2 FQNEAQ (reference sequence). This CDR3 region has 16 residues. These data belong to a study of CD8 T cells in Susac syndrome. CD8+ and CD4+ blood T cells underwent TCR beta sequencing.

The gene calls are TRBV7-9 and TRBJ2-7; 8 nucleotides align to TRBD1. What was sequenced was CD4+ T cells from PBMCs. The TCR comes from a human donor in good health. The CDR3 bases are TGTGCCAGCAGCTTAGATGGGCGGACAGGGCCCAACGAGCAGTACGTC. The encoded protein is CASSLDGRTGPNEQYV.